One T cell receptor beta chain is described in this entry. This specimen belongs to a study of shared clonotypes between healthy human individuals. CD4+ cells were split into CD45RA+ naive and CD45RA-negative memory subsets. Measured with immunoSEQ multiplex PCR; TCRdb has only the in-frame clones, and not every one. This table has roughly 2.2 million clones, just over 90% appearing once. V trimming: 6 bases; J trimming: 3 bases; junction bases outside the gene matches: 8. The CDR3 runs to 14 residues. CDR1 is SNHLY, CDR2 FYNNEI, per germline. V and J are TRBV2 and TRBJ2-7; 7 bases agree with TRBD1. This TCR was sampled from a man aged 18-30 years in good health. Some clones in this sample may be carry-over from other donors' samples. The sample was naive CD4+ T cells from PBMCs. Indicated subset: CD45RA+ positively selected. As DNA, the CDR3 is TGTGCCAGCAGGACCGGGACAGCTTACTACGAGCAGTACTTC. This gives the protein CASRTGTAYYEQYF.